The entry below gives a single T cell receptor beta chain sequence along with its context. Its antigen is undetermined. The sample comes from a study of T cell responses to AZD1222 COVID-19 vaccine. Notes on the study in general: White British people made up most donors, females outnumbered males, and clonal diversity was possibly underestimated.

CDR3 length: 13 residues. Germline V gene data show CDR1 as LNHDA and CDR2 as SQIVND (reference sequence). V was clipped by 3 bases and J by 5 bases, with 10 bases between them. Produced via immunoSEQ multiplex PCR; TCRdb's table is partial and in-frame only. The table records more than 70,000 clones, roughly nine tenths of them present only once. Sequenced here: peripheral blood, sampled on day 0 of AZD1222 vaccination. The V gene is TRBV19, the J gene TRBJ2-5; D remains ambiguous. This receptor was identified in an adult in good health. This CDR3 reads CASSINRAETQYF. The CDR3 DNA sequence: TGTGCCAGTAGTATCAACAGAGCGGAGACCCAGTACTTC. The variable domain in full, with the rest retrieved from reference TRBV19 and TRBJ2-5, is DGGITQSPKYLFRKEGQNVTLSCEQNLNHDAMYWYRQDPGQGLRLIYYSQIVNDFQKGDIAEGYSVSREKKESFPLTVTSAQKNPTAFYLCASSINRAETQYFGPGTRLLVL.